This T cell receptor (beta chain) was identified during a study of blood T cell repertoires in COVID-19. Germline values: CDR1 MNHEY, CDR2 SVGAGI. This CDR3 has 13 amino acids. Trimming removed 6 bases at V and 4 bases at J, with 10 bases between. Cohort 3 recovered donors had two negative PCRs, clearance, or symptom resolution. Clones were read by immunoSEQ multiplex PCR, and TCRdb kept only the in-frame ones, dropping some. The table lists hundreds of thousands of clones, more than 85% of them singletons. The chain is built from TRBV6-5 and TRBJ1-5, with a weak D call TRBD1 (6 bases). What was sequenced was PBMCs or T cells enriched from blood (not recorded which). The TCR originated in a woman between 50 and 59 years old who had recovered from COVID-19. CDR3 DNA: TGTGCCAGCAGACAGGGATTGAATCAGCCCCAGCATTTT. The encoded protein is CASRQGLNQPQHF.